Each of the 8 T cell receptor beta chains below was sequenced from the same sample in a study of cytomegalovirus exposure and HLA in healthy donors (dated 2017 in TCRdb). Library method: the immunoSEQ multiplex PCR assay. A mixture of 60 forward primers for TCR Vbeta segments and 13 reverse primers for TCR Jbeta segments was used in the multiplex PCR. TCRdb obtained this table from immuneACCESS and retained in-frame rearrangements with V and J assigned. These tables miss some clones; where compared with another copy, unresolved V genes account for less than half of the shortfall, and the remainder is unexplained. A total of around 180,000 clones appear in this sample, over 75% of them only once. The ten largest clonotypes hold approximately 0.51% of the sample. What was sequenced was PBMCs. These receptors all come from a woman aged 50 to 65 in good health and CMV-seronegative.

This clone was detected only once. The chain combines TRBV5-4 with TRBJ2-1; 7 bases fit TRBD2. V shed 0 bases and J 5 bases; nucleotides not matched to a gene: 5. This CDR3 region has 15 residues. Germline V lookup: CDR1 SGHNT, CDR2 YYREEE (reference sequence). The CDR3 protein is CASSLAGGGNNEQFF. CDR3 bases: TGTGCCAGCAGCTTGGCGGGAGGTGGTAACAATGAGCAGTTCTTC.

This sequence joins TRBV9 and TRBJ1-1; weak D call: TRBD1 (5 bases). Germline loops: CDR1 SGDLS, CDR2 YYNGEE. This CDR3 is 15 amino acids long. The V end was cut by 0 bases, the J end by 4 bases, with 13 bases between. DNA of the CDR3: TGTGCCAGCAGCGTAGATACGTCCGGGGGCACTGAAGCTTTCTTT. It translates to CASSVDTSGGTEAFF.

A single count supports this clone. The chain links TRBV29-1 to TRBJ2-7, with D tentatively TRBD1 (5 bases). V lost 6 bases to trimming and J lost 6 bases, with 18 bases between them. Germline V CDR1 and CDR2: SQVTM, ANQGSEA. This CDR3 has 13 residues. The CDR3 region is CSVRQGSLSEQYF. CDR3 DNA: TGCAGCGTCCGTCAGGGTTCTTTGTCCGAGCAGTACTTC.

This clone appeared once. The V and J genes are TRBV7-9 and TRBJ1-2; perhaps TRBD1 as D (6 bases). CDR1 is SEHNR, CDR2 FQNEAQ, per germline (reference sequence). Trimming pared 5 bases from V and 4 bases from J, leaving 17 bases between. The CDR3 runs to 15 residues. The CDR3 is CASSPGQSAVYGYTF. For the CDR3, the DNA is TGTGCCAGCAGCCCCGGACAGTCGGCCGTCTATGGCTACACCTTC.

V and J are TRBV20-1 and TRBJ1-2; D is unresolved. V lost 3 bases, J lost 4 bases, and 6 bases lay in between. CDR3 size: 11 residues. Germline CDR1 reads DFQATT; CDR2 reads SNEGSKA (reference sequence). CDR3 nucleotide sequence: TGCAGTGCTAGGGGAGTCTATGGCTACACCTTC. Amino acids: CSARGVYGYTF.

This clone was recorded a few times. This chain links TRBV6-1 with TRBJ1-3; the match to TRBD1 covers 9 bases. This CDR3 contains 14 residues. Germline V gene sequence: CDR1 MNHNS, CDR2 SASEGT. Trimming at V came to 5 bases and at J to 9 bases, leaving 8 bases not matched to a gene. The DNA of the CDR3 is TGTGCCAGCAGTATTGGGACAGGGAAGGGCACCATATATTTT. Its translation is CASSIGTGKGTIYF.

This chain connects TRBV29-1 to TRBJ1-1, with D uncertain. Between the trimmed V and J ends, which lost 2 bases and 4 bases, there was a span of 8 bases. Germline assignment: CDR1 SQVTM and CDR2 ANQGSEA. The CDR3 has 12 residues. CDR3 loop: CSVERGTTEAFF. The CDR3 bases are TGCAGCGTTGAACGGGGAACCACTGAAGCTTTCTTT.

This clone has a handful of counts. This rearrangement joins TRBV2 to TRBJ1-3; D is undetermined. V was trimmed by 7 bases and J by 5 bases, leaving 12 bases between them. The CDR3 runs 13 residues. Germline V gives CDR1 SNHLY, CDR2 FYNNEI. In DNA form, the CDR3 reads TGTGCCAGCATGTTTACAGCCCGAAACACCATATATTTT. Protein product: CASMFTARNTIYF.